This TCR beta chain was obtained from a study of T cell repertoires in cytomegalovirus infection. Study overall: CMV epitopes in the study were HLA-C-restricted (recently identified) and HLA-B-restricted (well studied). Public TCR beta signature analysis indicated the presence of both CMV infection and matching HLA type.

Each CDR3 protein is one row after TCRdb ran MiXCR on the reads. This sample has 300,000 to 400,000 distinct CDR3 sequences; around 25% occur once, and the top ten carry about an eighth. This CDR3 contains 16 residues. Per the germline V gene, CDR1 is DFQATT and CDR2 is SNEGSKA (reference sequence). The V gene lost 1 base and the J gene lost 4 bases, with 17 bases spanning the gap. Points from the study as a whole: Totalled public TCR beta family frequency picked out people who carried CMV plus the relevant HLA. In two of eight donors, the top clonotype was HLA-C-restricted CMV-specific.

As to this clonotype: Its target is unknown.

The starting material was cultured PBMCs, obtained from culture after CMV antigen stimulation. The TCR originated in a human donor in good health (CMV status not recorded). Some clones in this sample may be carry-over from other donors' samples. The genes are TRBV20-1 and TRBJ1-5, with D perhaps TRBD1 (6 bases). CDR3 DNA: TGCAGTGCTAGAGGGAAGGCAGGGGACTTAAATCAGCCCCAGCATTTT. It is translated as CSARGKAGDLNQPQHF.